The rows below give T cell receptor beta chains drawn from one sample of a study of identical twins. MiXCR, applied by TCRdb to the 5' RACE reads, yields one record per CDR3 protein. In the table there are just under 650,000 distinct CDR3 sequences, under 8.5% of which are singletons. These data also formed part of another study, on yellow fever vaccine responses in identical twins.

The sequenced material came from PBMCs. The receptor set was obtained from a young woman in good health. The CDR3 runs from the conserved cysteine through the conserved F or W. Fields, in order: D gene, V gene, clone size, J gene, CDR3 DNA, CDR3 protein. A D gene is named only where the DNA matches it firmly. Clone size appears in some rows only: once, few, many, or a class for an expanded clone.

D gene: NA; V gene: TRBV5-1; clone size: many; J gene: TRBJ2-5; CDR3 DNA: TGCGCCAGCAGCCCGGGACTTCCGGGAGAGACCCAGTACTTC; CDR3 protein: CASSPGLPGETQYF
D gene: TRBD2; V gene: TRBV6-1; clone size: few; J gene: TRBJ2-3; CDR3 DNA: TGTGCCAGCAGCCACATAGCGGGGGGGAGCACAGATACGCAGTATTTT; CDR3 protein: CASSHIAGGSTDTQYF
D gene: NA; V gene: TRBV29-1; clone size: many; J gene: TRBJ2-6; CDR3 DNA: TGCAGCGCTATGACCCGGGACACCGACTCTGGGGCCAACGTCCTGACTTTC; CDR3 protein: CSAMTRDTDSGANVLTF
D gene: TRBD2; V gene: TRBV12-3/TRBV12-4; clone size: many; J gene: TRBJ2-5; CDR3 DNA: TGTGCCAGCAGTCAAGCGGGGGGCGGCTTTGAGACCCAGTACTTC; CDR3 protein: CASSQAGGGFETQYF
D gene: NA; V gene: TRBV20-1; clone size: few; J gene: TRBJ2-1; CDR3 DNA: TGCAGTGCTACCGGGGTCAGCTCCTACAATGAGCAGTTCTTC; CDR3 protein: CSATGVSSYNEQFF
D gene: NA; V gene: TRBV20-1; clone size: many; J gene: TRBJ2-4; CDR3 DNA: TGCAGTGCTAGAGATCGGACGAGGGGAAACATTCAGTACTTC; CDR3 protein: CSARDRTRGNIQYF
D gene: NA; V gene: TRBV10-3; clone size: few; J gene: TRBJ2-7; CDR3 DNA: TGTGCCATCAGTCAGGGGAGCTCCTACGAGCAGTACTTC; CDR3 protein: CAISQGSSYEQYF
D gene: TRBD1; V gene: TRBV28; clone size: few; J gene: TRBJ1-1; CDR3 DNA: TGTGCCAGCAGTTTAGAGTCAGACAGGGGGCCGAACACTGAAGCTTTCTTT; CDR3 protein: CASSLESDRGPNTEAFF
D gene: NA; V gene: TRBV29-1; clone size: many; J gene: TRBJ2-5; CDR3 DNA: TGCAGCGTCGTACTTGGGGAGACCCAGTACTTC; CDR3 protein: CSVVLGETQYF
D gene: TRBD2; V gene: TRBV20-1; clone size: many; J gene: TRBJ2-5; CDR3 DNA: TGCAGTGCTAGGGATAGGAGCGGGAGCCCACTTATAGGGACCCAGTACTTC; CDR3 protein: CSARDRSGSPLIGTQYF
D gene: NA; V gene: TRBV29-1; clone size: NA; J gene: TRBJ2-1; CDR3 DNA: TGCAGCGTTCACCTCTCAGGGGAGGCCTCTTCCTACAATGAGCAGTTCTTC; CDR3 protein: CSVHLSGEASSYNEQFF
D gene: TRBD2; V gene: TRBV3-1; clone size: few; J gene: TRBJ2-2; CDR3 DNA: TGTGCCAGCAGCCAAGATTCCATGGGCGGGAGCACCGGGGAGCTGTTTTTT; CDR3 protein: CASSQDSMGGSTGELFF
D gene: TRBD1; V gene: TRBV23-1; clone size: few; J gene: TRBJ2-2; CDR3 DNA: TGCGCCAGCAGCCCTAAGGGCTCGGGACAGGGGTTCACCGGGGAGCTGTTTTTT; CDR3 protein: CASSPKGSGQGFTGELFF
D gene: NA; V gene: TRBV5-1; clone size: many; J gene: TRBJ1-1; CDR3 DNA: TGCGCCAGCAACTTTCAGGAGAACACTGAAGCTTTCTTT; CDR3 protein: CASNFQENTEAFF
D gene: TRBD2; V gene: TRBV20-1; clone size: few; J gene: TRBJ2-2; CDR3 DNA: TGCAGTGCTAGTTCAGTGGGAGGACTAGCGGGAATATACACCGGGGAGCTGTTTTTT; CDR3 protein: CSASSVGGLAGIYTGELFF
D gene: NA; V gene: TRBV10-1; clone size: NA; J gene: TRBJ2-2; CDR3 DNA: TGCGCCAGCAGTGATCCGGGCCCAACTGGGGAGCTGTTTTTT; CDR3 protein: CASSDPGPTGELFF
D gene: TRBD2; V gene: TRBV15; clone size: few; J gene: TRBJ2-1; CDR3 DNA: TGTGCCACCAGCAGAGAATCACTAGCGAGTAAGGATGAGCAGTTCTTC; CDR3 protein: CATSRESLASKDEQFF
D gene: TRBD2; V gene: TRBV12-3/TRBV12-4; clone size: many; J gene: TRBJ2-7; CDR3 DNA: TGTGCCAGCAGTTTAGGGCTAGCGGGGGGTTACGAGCAGTACTTC; CDR3 protein: CASSLGLAGGYEQYF
D gene: NA; V gene: TRBV20-1; clone size: NA; J gene: TRBJ1-2; CDR3 DNA: TGCAGTGCTAGAGGATTGGCAACCTATGGCTACACCTTC; CDR3 protein: CSARGLATYGYTF
D gene: NA; V gene: TRBV5-1; clone size: many; J gene: TRBJ1-1; CDR3 DNA: TGCGCCAGCAGCGACGGCACGAACACTGAAGCTTTCTTT; CDR3 protein: CASSDGTNTEAFF
D gene: NA; V gene: TRBV29-1; clone size: many; J gene: TRBJ2-5; CDR3 DNA: TGCAGCGTTGAAGGGGGGGTCGGAGAGACCCAGTACTTC; CDR3 protein: CSVEGGVGETQYF
D gene: NA; V gene: TRBV20-1; clone size: NA; J gene: TRBJ1-2; CDR3 DNA: TGCAGTGCTAGTGGGGCATTGATCTATGGCTACACCTTC; CDR3 protein: CSASGALIYGYTF
D gene: NA; V gene: TRBV5-1; clone size: NA; J gene: TRBJ2-3; CDR3 DNA: TGCGCCAGCAGCTTTCCATCCGTCACAGATACGCAGTATTTT; CDR3 protein: CASSFPSVTDTQYF
D gene: TRBD2; V gene: TRBV19; clone size: once; J gene: TRBJ2-1; CDR3 DNA: TGTGCCAGTAGTAACAGCGGGGGGGCCAATGAGCAGTTCTTC; CDR3 protein: CASSNSGGANEQFF
D gene: TRBD2; V gene: TRBV7-8; clone size: many; J gene: TRBJ2-7; CDR3 DNA: TGTGCCAGCAGCTTAGGAAGCGGGAGAATCTCCTACGAGCAGTACTTC; CDR3 protein: CASSLGSGRISYEQYF
D gene: NA; V gene: TRBV3-1; clone size: many; J gene: TRBJ2-7; CDR3 DNA: TGTGCCAGCAGCCAACTGGATAACGAGCAGTACTTC; CDR3 protein: CASSQLDNEQYF
D gene: NA; V gene: TRBV7-9; clone size: NA; J gene: TRBJ2-6; CDR3 DNA: TGTGCCAGCAGCTTAGCGCGAGGGGGATATGGCGTCCTGACTTTC; CDR3 protein: CASSLARGGYGVLTF
D gene: NA; V gene: TRBV6-6; clone size: many; J gene: TRBJ1-1; CDR3 DNA: TGTGCCAGCACCAAGGAGGGGTTCACTGAAGCTTTCTTT; CDR3 protein: CASTKEGFTEAFF
D gene: NA; V gene: TRBV12-3/TRBV12-4; clone size: many; J gene: TRBJ1-5; CDR3 DNA: TGTGCCAGCAGTACCGGGGGGGGCAATCAGCCCCAGCATTTT; CDR3 protein: CASSTGGGNQPQHF
D gene: TRBD2; V gene: TRBV12-3/TRBV12-4; clone size: NA; J gene: TRBJ2-2; CDR3 DNA: TGTGCCAGCAGTTTGAGCGGGAGGGCCATAACCGGGGAGCTGTTTTTT; CDR3 protein: CASSLSGRAITGELFF
D gene: NA; V gene: TRBV12-3/TRBV12-4; clone size: NA; J gene: TRBJ2-1; CDR3 DNA: TGTGCCAGCAGCGTGCAGTCAGGCGAGCAGTTCTTC; CDR3 protein: CASSVQSGEQFF
D gene: TRBD2; V gene: TRBV20-1; clone size: few; J gene: TRBJ2-2; CDR3 DNA: TGCAGTGCTTATCCCGGGACTAGGCCCACCGGGGAGCTGTTTTTT; CDR3 protein: CSAYPGTRPTGELFF
D gene: NA; V gene: TRBV7-9; clone size: many; J gene: TRBJ2-2; CDR3 DNA: TGTGCCAGCAGCTTGTGGGGCGTCACCACCGGGGAGCTGTTTTTT; CDR3 protein: CASSLWGVTTGELFF
D gene: TRBD1; V gene: TRBV7-3; clone size: NA; J gene: TRBJ2-7; CDR3 DNA: TGTGCCAGCAGCCCATCTCCGGGACAGGGGGCTGGCGAGCAGTACTTC; CDR3 protein: CASSPSPGQGAGEQYF
D gene: NA; V gene: TRBV28; clone size: NA; J gene: TRBJ2-3; CDR3 DNA: TGTGCCAGCAGTTTTCGGCGGGGCTCCGCTCTTAGCACAGATACGCAGTATTTT; CDR3 protein: CASSFRRGSALSTDTQYF
D gene: TRBD1; V gene: TRBV7-9; clone size: few; J gene: TRBJ1-5; CDR3 DNA: TGTGCCAGCAGCGCGACAGGGGCCCCCAATCAGCCCCAGCATTTT; CDR3 protein: CASSATGAPNQPQHF
D gene: NA; V gene: TRBV12-3/TRBV12-4; clone size: many; J gene: TRBJ2-2; CDR3 DNA: TGTGCCAGCAGTTTCAGGGGCACCGGGGAGCTGTTTTTT; CDR3 protein: CASSFRGTGELFF
D gene: NA; V gene: TRBV19; clone size: once; J gene: TRBJ2-1; CDR3 DNA: TGTGCCAGTAGTTCGGAGGGGGCCCCTATGGATGAGCAGTTCTTC; CDR3 protein: CASSSEGAPMDEQFF
D gene: NA; V gene: TRBV4-2; clone size: few; J gene: TRBJ1-6; CDR3 DNA: TGTGCCAGCAGCCAATGGCTACTGGAACCCGGCGGGGTTTCACCCCTCCACTTT; CDR3 protein: CASSQWLLEPGGVSPLHF
D gene: TRBD1; V gene: TRBV5-1; clone size: many; J gene: TRBJ1-4; CDR3 DNA: TGCGCCAGCAGCCGACAGGGCCTCGATGAGCGAAAACTGTTTTTT; CDR3 protein: CASSRQGLDERKLFF
D gene: NA; V gene: TRBV28; clone size: NA; J gene: TRBJ2-7; CDR3 DNA: TGTGCCAGCACCACCCCGTTGTCCGGGGGCCTCCCCTACGAGCAGTACTTC; CDR3 protein: CASTTPLSGGLPYEQYF
D gene: NA; V gene: TRBV3-1; clone size: NA; J gene: TRBJ1-1; CDR3 DNA: TGTGCCAGCACCACCTCGCGGGGGAACACTGAAGCTTTCTTT; CDR3 protein: CASTTSRGNTEAFF